The 25 T cell receptor beta chains below all came from one sample that was sequenced in a study of beta chain features in type 1 diabetes. The study reverse transcribed the entire isolated RNA, so it sequenced expressed TCRB transcripts. The table came from immunoSEQ multiplex PCR; TCRdb's copy has only in-frame clones and leaves some out. The profile shows roughly 230,000 clones, approximately 10% of them singletons. Study-level results: Patients with Type 1 diabetes showed moderately but significantly shorter TCRB CDR3s in all four CD4+ subsets.

Antigen specificity for these receptors is unknown. The sequenced material came from naive CD4+ T cells from blood. Source of these receptors: a young man with type 1 diabetes.

This chain connects TRBV27 to TRBJ1-4, with D unresolved. V lost 5 bases to trimming and J lost 8 bases, with 24 bases between them. Looked up from germline, CDR1 is MNHEY and CDR2 is SMNVEV (reference sequence). The CDR3 loop spans 17 amino acids. This CDR3 is CASSLKSGQRGGEKLFF. The CDR3 DNA reads TGTGCCAGCAGTCTGAAATCGGGTCAACGGGGAGGAGAAAAACTGTTTTTT. Full variable domain (rest looked up from reference TRBV27 and TRBJ1-4): EAQVTQNPRYLITVTGKKLTVTCSQNMNHEYMSWYRQDPGLGLRQIYYSMNVEVTDKGDVPEGYKVSRKEKRNFPLILESPSPNQTSLYFCASSLKSGQRGGEKLFFGSGTQLSVL.

The V gene is TRBV9, the J gene TRBJ2-2; 11 bases are a match to TRBD1. There are 20 residues in the CDR3. The germline gives CDR1 SGDLS, CDR2 YYNGEE. J gave up 2 bases and V 0 bases, and 12 bases lay outside the gene matches. The CDR3 spells CASSVGLMDRGLTNTGELFF. The CDR3, as DNA: TGTGCCAGCAGCGTAGGTCTTATGGACAGGGGGCTTACAAACACCGGGGAGCTGTTTTTT.

In this sample, this clone turned up a few times. This chain's CDR3 is CASSVVPGDTQYF. The CDR3 DNA is TGCGCCAGCAGCGTAGTTCCGGGAGATACGCAGTATTTT. This sequence joins TRBV5-1 and TRBJ2-3; no clear D gene. Germline CDR1 reads SGHRS; CDR2 reads YFSETQ. The CDR3 sequence is 13 residues long. V was cut by 4 bases and J by 5 bases, with 11 bases left in between.

As regards this clone: This sample also contains other DNA sequences that code for the same CDR3. The rearrangement uses TRBV7-2 and TRBJ2-7; D is perhaps TRBD2 (6 bases). The V gene lost 3 bases and the J gene lost 3 bases, with 9 bases spanning the gap. Per germline, CDR1 SGHTA and CDR2 FQGNSA. The CDR3 consists of 13 residues. The CDR3 nucleotides are TGTGCCAGCAGCTTGGGTAGCGGCTACGAGCAGTACTTC. Translated, it gives CASSLGSGYEQYF.

The rearrangement uses TRBV19 and TRBJ1-4; 12 bases line up with TRBD1. This CDR3 is built from 16 residues. The junction had 7 bases not matched to a gene; V was cut back by 8 bases and J by 3 bases. Germline V gene data show CDR1 as LNHDA and CDR2 as SQIVND (reference sequence). CDR3 in DNA: TGTGCCAGTTGTCCGGGACAGGGGGCGGCTAATGAAAAACTGTTTTTT. Amino acids: CASCPGQGAANEKLFF.

This clone was seen more than once but under ten times. J is TRBJ1-2 and V is TRBV18; 11 nucleotides line up with TRBD1. The CDR3 length is 14 residues. The V gene end was trimmed by 4 bases and the J gene end by 8 bases; junction bases not matched to a gene: 6. CDR1 is KGHSH and CDR2 is LQKENI in the germline V gene. This CDR3 reads CASSREDRGHGYTF. CDR3 DNA: TGTGCCAGCTCACGAGAGGACAGGGGGCACGGCTACACCTTC.

This clone was counted a few times. Other DNA sequences within the sample encode an identical CDR3. The V and J genes are TRBV2 and TRBJ2-1; D might be TRBD2 (5 bases). CDR3 length equals 12 residues. The germline V gene encodes CDR1 SNHLY and CDR2 FYNNEI. Trimming took 3 bases from V and 10 from J, leaving 10 bases between them. CDR3 protein: CASSDRGGEQFF. The CDR3 region has the DNA TGTGCCAGCAGTGACCGCGGAGGCGAGCAGTTCTTC.

This clone was recorded a few times. This chain links TRBV23-1 with TRBJ1-6; D gene unclear. TRBV23-1 is marked as an open reading frame, function uncertain. The CDR3 length is 17 residues. V was cut by 2 bases and J by 7 bases, with 18 bases left in between. CDR3 residues: CASSQPRPREPNSPLHF. The CDR3 DNA reads as TGCGCCAGCAGTCAACCCCGTCCCCGCGAACCGAATTCACCCCTCCACTTT.

This chain uses TRBV27 with TRBJ2-1; no definite D call. The CDR3 covers 15 residues. V was clipped by 4 bases and J by 0 bases, with 10 bases between them. The germline V gene has CDR1 MNHEY and CDR2 SMNVEV (reference sequence). The CDR3 is CASSSPVSSYNEQFF. The CDR3 DNA follows: TGTGCCAGCAGTTCGCCGGTGAGCTCCTACAATGAGCAGTTCTTC.

The chain couples TRBV29-1 to TRBJ1-2; 7 positions match TRBD1. The V segment lost 6 bases and the J segment 2 bases; nucleotides outside the gene matches: 9. The CDR3 is 14 residues long. Germline V lookup: CDR1 SQVTM, CDR2 ANQGSEA. The CDR3 loop is CSVDGTAKNYGYTF. The DNA for the CDR3 is TGCAGCGTAGATGGGACAGCCAAGAACTATGGCTACACCTTC.

Only a few counts were recorded for this clone. The rearrangement links TRBV4-3 to TRBJ1-2; no definite D call. From germline, CDR1 is LGHNA and CDR2 YSLEER. The CDR3 loop spans 16 amino acids. V lost 0 bases and J 3 bases, leaving 14 bases between the germline ends. The CDR3 region has the DNA TGCGCCAGCAGCCAAGAGCTAGGCAACCTGTACTATGGCTACACCTTC. This gives the protein CASSQELGNLYYGYTF.

The chain combines TRBV30 with TRBJ1-2, with 11 positions matching TRBD1. The CDR3 contains 16 residues. Trimming cost V 4 bases and J 7 bases; bases outside gene matches: 14. Germline loops: CDR1 GTSNPN, CDR2 SVGIG (reference sequence). The CDR3 DNA reads TGTGCCTGGAAGTCATGGTCAGGACAGGGGGCTCTTGGCTACACCTTC. It codes for CAWKSWSGQGALGYTF.

The chain is built from TRBV19 and TRBJ2-2; D remains ambiguous. From germline, CDR1 is LNHDA and CDR2 SQIVND (reference sequence). V dropped 1 base and J dropped 0 bases, with 12 bases sitting between them. CDR3 length equals 17 residues. Here the CDR3 reads CASSIVGRKSNTGELFF. Written as DNA, the CDR3 is TGTGCCAGTAGTATAGTAGGCAGGAAATCGAACACCGGGGAGCTGTTTTTT.

This chain links TRBV7-8 with TRBJ2-5; 9 nucleotides align to TRBD1. The CDR3 is 14 residues long. From germline, CDR1 is SGHVS and CDR2 FQNEAQ. The V gene end was trimmed by 3 bases and the J gene end by 5 bases; junction bases not matched to a gene: 4. The CDR3 coding sequence is TGTGCCAGCAGCTTCGGGACAGGGAAGGAGACCCAGTACTTC. Its translation is CASSFGTGKETQYF.

The chain recombines TRBV5-1 with TRBJ2-3; D is ambiguous. There are 15 residues in the CDR3. Germline V gene lookup returns CDR1 SGHRS and CDR2 YFSETQ. V lost 0 bases, J lost 0 bases, and 8 bases lay in between. The CDR3 DNA sequence: TGCGCCAGCAGCTTGGGGTCGAGGAGCACAGATACGCAGTATTTT. Protein: CASSLGSRSTDTQYF.

This clone was detected a few times. This CDR3 reads CASSKDSYNEQFF. DNA of the CDR3: TGTGCCAGCAGTAAAGACAGCTACAATGAGCAGTTCTTC. The V and J genes are TRBV6-1 and TRBJ2-1; D perhaps matches TRBD1 (5 bases). V lost 5 bases and J lost 3, with 8 bases in between. Germline CDR1 reads MNHNS; CDR2 reads SASEGT. CDR3 length: 13 residues.

This clone was picked up a small number of times. The chain uses TRBV27 and TRBJ2-7; 8 bases map to TRBD1. Losses at the gene ends were 5 bases for V and 0 bases for J; bases not matched to a gene: 6. Per germline, CDR1 MNHEY and CDR2 SMNVEV (reference sequence). CDR3 size: 15 residues. The CDR3 sequence: CASSPRTGYSYEQYF. The CDR3 bases are TGTGCCAGCAGTCCGAGGACAGGGTACTCCTACGAGCAGTACTTC.

There are a few counts of this clone. This rearrangement joins TRBV7-8 to TRBJ2-2; the D is unclear. Trimming pared 7 bases from V and 3 bases from J, leaving 18 bases between. This CDR3 region has 16 residues. Germline V lookup: CDR1 SGHVS, CDR2 FQNEAQ. This chain's CDR3 is CASIHNTGVDTGELFF. CDR3 in DNA: TGTGCCAGCATCCACAACACGGGTGTGGACACCGGGGAGCTGTTTTTT.

This clone turned up a few times. V gene TRBV9 combines with J gene TRBJ2-5, with TRBD1 identical over 9 bases. The CDR3 has 14 residues. V lost 3 bases to trimming and J lost 7 bases; unmatched junction nucleotides: 7. Germline V CDR1 and CDR2: SGDLS, YYNGEE. CDR3 loop: CASSGGTGSGTQYF. The DNA of the CDR3 is TGTGCCAGCAGCGGTGGGACAGGGAGCGGGACCCAGTACTTC.

This clone was detected only once. This sequence joins TRBV7-3 and TRBJ2-1; TRBD2 is a possible D gene (6 bases). Trimming took off 5 bases at V and 6 bases at J, with 14 bases between the two ends. Germline values: CDR1 SGHTA, CDR2 FQGTGA. CDR3 length equals 14 residues. This chain's CDR3 is CASSPPGGPNEQFF. The CDR3 nucleotides are TGTGCCAGCAGCCCCCCCGGGGGTCCCAATGAGCAGTTCTTC.

This clone was seen a few times. The chain combines TRBV2 with TRBJ1-2; D gene ambiguous. Trimming removed 7 bases at V and 4 bases at J, with 19 bases between. Germline-derived CDR1 and CDR2 are SNHLY and FYNNEI. The CDR3 length is 15 residues. Written as DNA, the CDR3 is TGTGCCAGCACCGAGGAGGGAAAGGCTTTCTATGGCTACACCTTC. It encodes CASTEEGKAFYGYTF. Drawing the rest from reference TRBV2 and TRBJ1-2, the complete variable domain is EPEVTQTPSHQVTQMGQEVILRCVPISNHLYFYWYRQILGQKVEFLVSFYNNEISEKSEIFDDQFSVERPDGSNFTLKIRSTKLEDSAMYFCASTEEGKAFYGYTFGSGTRLTVV.

This clone was seen a handful of times. CDR3 sequence: CASGHGTVEETQYF. The CDR3 DNA reads TGTGCTAGTGGTCACGGGACAGTAGAAGAGACCCAGTACTTC. The gene calls are TRBV12-5 and TRBJ2-5; TRBD1 matches 7 bases. CDR3 size: 14 residues. The J segment lost 3 bases and the V segment lost 5 bases, leaving 6 bases of the junction unmatched. The germline gives CDR1 LGHNT, CDR2 FRNRAP.

In DNA, the CDR3 is TGTGCCAGAGGCAGGGGCTATGGCTACACCTTC. Its translation is CARGRGYGYTF. The V and J genes are TRBV28 and TRBJ1-2; possibly TRBD1 for D (6 bases). CDR1 MDHEN and CDR2 SYDVKM come from the germline V gene. This CDR3 spans 11 amino acids. V lost 9 bases and J 4 bases, leaving 9 bases between the germline ends.

This clone was picked up a small number of times. The chain couples TRBV6-5 to TRBJ1-1; unclear D gene. The CDR3 totals 11 residues. Germline V CDR1 and CDR2: MNHEY, SVGAGI. Trimming stripped 2 bases from V and 8 bases from J, with 6 bases between. The CDR3 loop reads CASSYGPEAFF. Written as DNA, the CDR3 is TGTGCCAGCAGTTACGGCCCCGAAGCTTTCTTT.

The J gene is TRBJ1-1, the V gene TRBV7-3; 9 nucleotides match TRBD1. Trimming cost V 5 bases and J 5 bases; bases outside gene matches: 6. The germline V gene has CDR1 SGHTA and CDR2 FQGTGA. The CDR3 is 14 amino acids. The CDR3 loop reads CASSPRQGGTEAFF. In DNA, the CDR3 is TGTGCCAGCAGCCCACGACAGGGGGGAACTGAAGCTTTCTTT.